This T cell receptor (beta chain) comes out of a study of CD8 T cells in ankylosing spondylitis. TCRdb analysed the 5' RACE reads with MiXCR anew, one entry per CDR3 protein. Here the sample spans 220,000 or so distinct CDR3 sequences, more than 9% being singletons. V was clipped by 4 bases and J by 5 bases; unmatched bases: 3. The CDR3 length is 15 residues. Germline CDR1 and CDR2: KGHSH and LQKENI. The sample comprised blood, either unsorted or a sorted T cell fraction (not recorded which). The V gene is TRBV18, the J gene TRBJ1-6; 9 bases are a match to TRBD1. The sequence came from a male donor with ankylosing spondylitis or in good health (not recorded which). CDR3 nucleotides: TGTGCCAGCTCACGCGGGACAGGGAATAATTCACCCCTCCACTTT. Translating gives CASSRGTGNNSPLHF.